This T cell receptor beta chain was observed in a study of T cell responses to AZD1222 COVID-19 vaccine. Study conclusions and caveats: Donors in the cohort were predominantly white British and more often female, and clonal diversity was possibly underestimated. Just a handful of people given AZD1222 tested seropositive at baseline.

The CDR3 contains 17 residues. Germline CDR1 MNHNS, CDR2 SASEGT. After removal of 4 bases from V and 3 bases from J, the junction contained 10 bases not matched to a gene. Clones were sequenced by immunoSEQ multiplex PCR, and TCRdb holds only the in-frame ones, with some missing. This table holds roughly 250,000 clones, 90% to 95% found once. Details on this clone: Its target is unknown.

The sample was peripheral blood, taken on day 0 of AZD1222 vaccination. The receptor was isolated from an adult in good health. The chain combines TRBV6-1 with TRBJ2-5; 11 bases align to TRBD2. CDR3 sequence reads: CASSVTTGTSGKETQYF. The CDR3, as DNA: TGTGCCAGCAGTGTGACTACCGGGACTAGCGGAAAAGAGACCCAGTACTTC.